This TCR beta chain originates from a study of T cell responses to AZD1222 COVID-19 vaccine. The table came from immunoSEQ multiplex PCR; TCRdb's copy has only in-frame clones and leaves some out. The table lists over 150,000 clones, about nine tenths of them singletons, with under 6.5% in the top ten. The CDR3 length is 16 residues. Germline values: CDR1 MDHEN, CDR2 SYDVKM. The junction had 9 bases not matched to a gene; V was cut back by 6 bases and J by 0 bases. The source is an adult in good health. The V and J genes are TRBV28 and TRBJ1-2, with TRBD1 identical over 8 bases. The specimen comprised peripheral blood, sampled on day 0 of AZD1222 vaccination. The DNA of the CDR3 is TGTGCCAGCAGCCCCGGGGGACAGGCGTCTAACTATGGCTACACCTTC. Translation: CASSPGGQASNYGYTF.